The rows below give T cell receptor beta chains drawn from one sample of a study of blood T cell repertoires in COVID-19. Generated by immunoSEQ multiplex PCR, the TCRdb table keeps only in-frame clones and is missing some. The table has 74,000 or so clones, about 90% seen once. Specimen: peripheral blood. These receptors came from a human donor in a cohort sampled during active COVID-19. CDR3s include the opening cysteine and the closing phenylalanine or tryptophan. Fields, in order: V gene, J gene, D gene, CDR3 protein. The D gene is left open where the match is weak.

v_call: TRBV28
j_call: TRBJ1-4
d_call: TRBD1
cdr3_aa: CASSLYKPLSGQGAGEKLFF

v_call: TRBV4-3
j_call: TRBJ2-1
d_call: TRBD2
cdr3_aa: CASSRGLAGHSYNEQFF

v_call: TRBV7-3
j_call: TRBJ1-1
d_call: -
cdr3_aa: CASSFGGGVAEAFF

v_call: TRBV27
j_call: TRBJ1-5
d_call: -
cdr3_aa: CASRERGYNQPQHF

v_call: TRBV10-3
j_call: TRBJ1-1
d_call: -
cdr3_aa: CAIRREGVDLGFF

v_call: TRBV10-3
j_call: TRBJ2-7
d_call: -
cdr3_aa: CAISGPAGIEQYF

v_call: TRBV7-9
j_call: TRBJ1-6
d_call: -
cdr3_aa: CASSSNSPLHF

v_call: TRBV5-1
j_call: TRBJ2-3
d_call: TRBD2
cdr3_aa: CASSLAQRETTDTQYF

v_call: TRBV5-8
j_call: TRBJ2-3
d_call: TRBD2
cdr3_aa: CASSAQRGGTDTQYF

v_call: TRBV18
j_call: TRBJ2-3
d_call: -
cdr3_aa: CASSPRAGSTDTQYF

v_call: TRBV6-2/TRBV6-3
j_call: TRBJ2-7
d_call: TRBD2
cdr3_aa: CASSWFGTSVYEQYF

v_call: TRBV2
j_call: TRBJ2-4
d_call: TRBD2
cdr3_aa: CASSPLAGVAKNIQYF

v_call: TRBV19
j_call: TRBJ1-2
d_call: -
cdr3_aa: CASSIVETRARGMNGYTF

v_call: TRBV4-2
j_call: TRBJ2-5
d_call: TRBD2
cdr3_aa: CASSQGLLAGVGETQYF

v_call: TRBV6-5
j_call: TRBJ2-7
d_call: TRBD2
cdr3_aa: CASSSPSGYEQYF

v_call: TRBV4-2
j_call: TRBJ2-2
d_call: -
cdr3_aa: CASSQEYGELFF

v_call: TRBV5-1
j_call: TRBJ1-1
d_call: TRBD1
cdr3_aa: CASTELRTGGMNTEAFF

v_call: TRBV10-3
j_call: TRBJ2-7
d_call: TRBD2
cdr3_aa: CAIRSHGRAYEQYF

v_call: TRBV7-2
j_call: TRBJ1-2
d_call: TRBD1
cdr3_aa: CASSHPGQGYGYTF

v_call: TRBV9
j_call: TRBJ2-1
d_call: TRBD2
cdr3_aa: CASTGGRALDNEQFF

v_call: TRBV5-1
j_call: TRBJ2-7
d_call: -
cdr3_aa: CASSLLGQNHEQYF

v_call: TRBV5-1
j_call: TRBJ2-1
d_call: -
cdr3_aa: CASKEGTAEAEQFF

v_call: TRBV28
j_call: TRBJ2-1
d_call: -
cdr3_aa: CASSFHREQFF

v_call: TRBV10-3
j_call: TRBJ1-2
d_call: TRBD1
cdr3_aa: CAISARQGAYGYTF

v_call: TRBV20-1
j_call: TRBJ1-5
d_call: TRBD1
cdr3_aa: CSAGTGEPQHF

v_call: TRBV4-1
j_call: TRBJ1-1
d_call: -
cdr3_aa: CASSQGGNGGMGTEAFF

v_call: TRBV12-5
j_call: TRBJ1-1
d_call: TRBD1
cdr3_aa: CASGLQDRGHKAFF

v_call: TRBV24-1
j_call: TRBJ1-2
d_call: -
cdr3_aa: CATSEPGQRYGYTF

v_call: TRBV6-5
j_call: TRBJ2-1
d_call: TRBD2
cdr3_aa: CASSSAGGPRNEQFF

v_call: TRBV30
j_call: TRBJ2-5
d_call: TRBD1
cdr3_aa: CAWNGQGTETQYF

v_call: TRBV3-1/TRBV3-2
j_call: TRBJ2-7
d_call: TRBD2
cdr3_aa: CASSQVLTSGKAF

v_call: TRBV7-2
j_call: TRBJ2-7
d_call: -
cdr3_aa: CASSLARVPGEQYF

v_call: TRBV7-9
j_call: TRBJ1-5
d_call: -
cdr3_aa: CASSSQGGNQPQHF

v_call: TRBV6-5
j_call: TRBJ1-1
d_call: -
cdr3_aa: CASKAPESTEAFF

v_call: TRBV29-1
j_call: TRBJ1-2
d_call: -
cdr3_aa: CSVSRGLYGYTF

v_call: TRBV5-4
j_call: TRBJ1-3
d_call: -
cdr3_aa: CASSPFGGFSGNTIYF

v_call: TRBV18
j_call: TRBJ2-5
d_call: TRBD1
cdr3_aa: CASSPRDRGHPGTQYF

v_call: TRBV21-1
j_call: TRBJ1-4
d_call: -
cdr3_aa: CASSTTGNEKLFF

v_call: TRBV28
j_call: TRBJ2-7
d_call: TRBD1
cdr3_aa: CASSSISGTGTYEQYF

v_call: TRBV5-1
j_call: TRBJ2-1
d_call: -
cdr3_aa: CASSFSELNNEQFF

v_call: TRBV6-2/TRBV6-3
j_call: TRBJ2-7
d_call: -
cdr3_aa: CASSRDSARSSYEQYF

v_call: TRBV5-1
j_call: TRBJ1-4
d_call: -
cdr3_aa: CASSKLGALDEKLFF

v_call: TRBV9
j_call: TRBJ2-7
d_call: -
cdr3_aa: CASSPFQGEENEQYF

v_call: TRBV29-1
j_call: TRBJ1-5
d_call: TRBD1
cdr3_aa: CSVKGRGNQPQHF

v_call: TRBV18
j_call: TRBJ2-5
d_call: -
cdr3_aa: CASSPLTTRGTETQYF

v_call: TRBV4-2
j_call: TRBJ2-7
d_call: -
cdr3_aa: CASSLRQAAYEQYF

v_call: TRBV4-1
j_call: TRBJ1-6
d_call: TRBD1
cdr3_aa: CASSKDRYLSYNSPLHF

v_call: TRBV10-2
j_call: TRBJ2-7
d_call: -
cdr3_aa: CASSVKISRTMLYEQYF

v_call: TRBV5-1
j_call: TRBJ1-4
d_call: TRBD1
cdr3_aa: CASSLGDRRNEKLFF

v_call: TRBV3-1/TRBV3-2
j_call: TRBJ2-1
d_call: -
cdr3_aa: CASSPVEGYNEQFF